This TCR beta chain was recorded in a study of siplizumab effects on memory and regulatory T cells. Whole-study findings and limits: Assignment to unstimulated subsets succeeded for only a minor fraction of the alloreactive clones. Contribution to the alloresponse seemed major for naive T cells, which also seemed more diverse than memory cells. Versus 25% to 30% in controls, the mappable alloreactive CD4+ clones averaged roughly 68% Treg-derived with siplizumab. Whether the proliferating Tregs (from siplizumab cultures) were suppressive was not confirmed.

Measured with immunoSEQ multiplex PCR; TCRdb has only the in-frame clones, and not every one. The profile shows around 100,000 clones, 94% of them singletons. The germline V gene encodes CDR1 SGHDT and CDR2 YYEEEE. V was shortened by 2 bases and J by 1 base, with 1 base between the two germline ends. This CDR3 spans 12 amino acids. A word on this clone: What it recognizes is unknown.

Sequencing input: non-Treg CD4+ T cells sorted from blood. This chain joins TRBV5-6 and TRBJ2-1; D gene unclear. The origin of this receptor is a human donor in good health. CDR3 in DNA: TGTGCCAGCAGCTTATCCTACAATGAGCAGTTCTTC. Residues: CASSLSYNEQFF.